Detailed here is one T cell receptor beta chain. The specificity of this receptor is unknown. No base qualities exist here, and no much larger clone lies one base off it. The sample originates from a study of T-cell memory formation after mild COVID-19 (dated by TCRdb to the early 2020s). Context from the whole study: TCR sequence clusters from the two donors were found to be largely donor specific. The cohort was made up of two young adult volunteers, one female and one male, who were previously healthy. In a couple of donors, T-cell clones that expanded and contracted after mild COVID-19 were tracked by sequencing TCRalpha and TCRbeta repertoires over time.

The sequencer was an Illumina NovaSeq 6000. TCRalpha and TCRbeta cDNA libraries were constructed by 5'RACE with constant-segment primers, with sample barcodes and unique molecular identifiers being introduced. RNA was extracted from every sample with Trizol reagent. Amplification of the libraries took two PCR steps, and the second step added a second sample barcode plus Illumina TruSeq adapters. The libraries were sequenced on an Illumina NovaSeq using 2 x 150 bp paired-end reads. Per the original workflow: With migec v1.2.7, reads were demultiplexed and then collapsed into UMI-guided consensus sequences. Using mixcr v2.1.11, the UMI consensuses were aligned to TRA and TRB V and J templates and assembled into clonotypes. Expanded or contracted clonotypes were those called significant by both edgeR and NoisET, with noise models trained on biological replicates. edgeR calls used a false discovery rate-adjusted p below 0.01 and a log2 fold-change threshold of 1. As an exploratory analysis of dynamics, max-normalized trajectories of the 1000 most abundant clonotypes were examined by PCA with hierarchical clustering. The CD4 or CD8 phenotype of responding clones was assigned using the separately sequenced CD4+ and CD8+ repertoires. TCRdb reran the public reads through fastp at Q25 and MiXCR, keeping productive beta chains. Each entry merges the rows of one CDR3 protein and shows their most common DNA and genes. The V and J calls come from TCRdb's annotation, not from the publication. The sample table contains 300,000 to 400,000 distinct CDR3 sequences; only one count was recorded for about 15% of them. In total, the top ten clones hold less than 25% of the sample.

Ficoll-Paque density gradient centrifugation was the method used to isolate PBMCs. The germline V gene encodes CDR1 SEHNR and CDR2 FQNEAQ (reference sequence). The CDR3 spans 15 residues, from the cysteine through the phenylalanine. Left in the record is the CDR3 DNA by itself, 45 bases read in frame from the first base. Germline trimming: 4 bases from V, 1 base from J; junction bases outside gene matches: 6. The research as a whole found: Contracting CD4+ clones turned up mainly in the CM and EM memory subsets, whereas EMRA was where CD8+ clones were enriched. The study included only a couple of mild cases, and larger cohorts that include severe cases with pre-infection samples were judged to be necessary. Whether the second-wave clones peaking on day 37 were SARS-CoV-2 specific was not confirmed. The detection of some responding clones in pre-infection memory suggests that pre-existing cross-reactive memory T cells joined the SARS-CoV-2 response. Clones contracting from day 15 to 85 had balanced CD4/CD8 phenotypes, while a second wave expanding from day 15 to 37 was biased towards CD4+.

Material for sequencing was PBMCs or a T cell subset sorted from them (not recorded which). The clonotype originates from a man aged 18 to 29 who had mild COVID-19 (a few samples of this study predate the infection). The sample titles of this study are shuffled in the database, so cell type and time point are left out; the donor was told from shared clones. Recombination joined TRBV7-9 with TRBJ1-1; TRBD1 fits 7 bases in the junction. The CDR3 region has the sequence CASSSQTGTNTEAFF. The nucleotides are TGTGCCAGCAGCTCCCAGACAGGGACGAACACTGAAGCTTTCTTT.